This TCR beta chain emerged from a study of tumor-infiltrating lymphocytes in primary liver carcinoma (dated by TCRdb to about 2017). The study in broad terms: Of the five patients, three men and two women aged 30 to 69 years, four had hepatocellular carcinoma and one had combined HCC and intrahepatic cholangiocarcinoma. The tumors of the five patients were staged as T1-T3 N0M0, with maximum diameters ranging from roughly 4.2 to 10 cm. Roughly 3.5 to 7.5 million productive TCRbeta reads were obtained per sample, and no significant difference in read depth was found between tissue types. Across five regions of each liver tumor, along with adjacent normal tissue and blood, the study brought together TCRbeta repertoire sequencing, expression microarrays and whole-exome sequencing. A total of roughly 35 specimens from 5 patients, comprising about 25 tumor regions, 5 adjacent noncancerous liver tissues and 5 peripheral blood samples, were covered by TCRbeta repertoire sequencing. To link TCRbeta repertoire diversity to the local molecular phenotype, the 25 tumor region samples were profiled with Agilent mRNA microarrays. Technical replicate repertoires showed high reproducibility, with mean shared-clone rates approximately 0.9 and correlation coefficients above 0.98.

Starting from approximately 500 ng total RNA, TCRbeta-specific cDNA was produced by reverse transcription with a constant-region primer and ProtoScript II reverse transcriptase. Three nested multiplex PCR rounds, following a slightly modified ARM-PCR procedure, were used to build the TCRbeta libraries. Each of the first two PCR rounds ran for approximately 10 cycles and used multiplex TRBV1-TRBV30 forward primers together with a Cbeta reverse primer. Sample barcodes and Illumina adapters were added in a final 25-cycle PCR with Deep VentR polymerase. Before sequencing, amplicons between 200 and 500 bp were purified from gel using a QIAquick gel extraction kit. TCRbeta amplicons were sequenced on an Illumina HiSeq 2500 with 250-bp paired-end reads. In the paper's pipeline: To recover full CDR3 sequences, reads were quality-trimmed using Trimmomatic v0.33 and paired reads were then merged using FLASH v1.2.11. V, D and J germline segments were assigned to the rearranged TCRbeta sequences by MiGEC v1.2.1b. Clonotype statistics, along with Shannon-Wiener diversity indices, were calculated using VDJtools v1.0.0. To reduce sampling bias, subsequent analyses other than the diversity analysis used only the 250 most abundant clonotypes in each sample. In-frame beta chains were kept once TCRdb had trimmed the public reads at Q25 with fastp and called clones with MiXCR. Rows with one shared CDR3 protein collapse into an entry with the most common genes and DNA. The V and J calls were not made by the authors but by TCRdb's processing. In this sample the table shows around 81,000 distinct CDR3 sequences, over 70% of which occur a single time. The top ten clonotypes cover about 13% of the sample.

On this clonotype: The specificity of this receptor is unknown. An end of the junction differs from the germline gene, which may be a read error.

Without any cell sorting, total RNA and DNA were extracted together from roughly 21-30 mg of bulk tissue using the AllPrep DNA/RNA mini kit. A handful of patients with histopathologically diagnosed primary liver carcinoma underwent surgical resection in China between 2015 and March 2016. Patients had chronic HBV infection and were treatment-naive at sampling. Five spatially separated regions were sampled per tumor: superior, inferior, left-lateral and right-lateral poles, plus the tumor centre. According to histology, viable tumor cells made up more than 75% of every tumor sample. Each fresh piece of tumor and adjacent tissue was cut in two, with one half stored in RNAlater at -80 degrees C and the other half sent for histology. Points the paper makes about the study in general: Repertoire overlap was found to be higher between tumor regions (mean roughly 35%) than between tumor-adjacent (roughly 17%) or tumor-blood (approximately 15%) pairs, consistent with antigen-driven expansion. Only about 8-24% of top clones were found in all five regions of a tumor, suggesting spatial heterogeneity of tumor-infiltrating T cells. Compared with blood, tumors had a significantly larger share of the repertoire taken up by the top 250 clones (p = 0.039). With just a handful of patients in the study, the authors point out that the findings should be validated in a larger study. Bulk unsorted samples precluded comparing CD4+ and CD8+ T cell repertoires. Because sequencing covered only the TCR beta chain and unpaired alpha chains were not captured, true repertoire diversity is likely underestimated.

The CDR3, cysteine through phenylalanine, is 14 amino acids long. The only DNA kept is the CDR3, 42 bases in frame from the first base. The germline V gene specifies SGHDT as CDR1 and YYEEEE as CDR2. The chain couples TRBV5-6 to TRBJ2-5; a tentative D match to TRBD2 spans 5 bases. The specimen was liver tumor tissue from sampling region 4. The meaning of the sample's cell subset or site label: tumor region T4, right-lateral pole. The sequence came from a woman in her sixties with primary liver carcinoma and hepatitis B virus infection. The base sequence is TGCGCCATCAGCTTGTGGCCACGGGGAGAGACCCAGTACTTC. It translates as CAISLWPRGETQYF.